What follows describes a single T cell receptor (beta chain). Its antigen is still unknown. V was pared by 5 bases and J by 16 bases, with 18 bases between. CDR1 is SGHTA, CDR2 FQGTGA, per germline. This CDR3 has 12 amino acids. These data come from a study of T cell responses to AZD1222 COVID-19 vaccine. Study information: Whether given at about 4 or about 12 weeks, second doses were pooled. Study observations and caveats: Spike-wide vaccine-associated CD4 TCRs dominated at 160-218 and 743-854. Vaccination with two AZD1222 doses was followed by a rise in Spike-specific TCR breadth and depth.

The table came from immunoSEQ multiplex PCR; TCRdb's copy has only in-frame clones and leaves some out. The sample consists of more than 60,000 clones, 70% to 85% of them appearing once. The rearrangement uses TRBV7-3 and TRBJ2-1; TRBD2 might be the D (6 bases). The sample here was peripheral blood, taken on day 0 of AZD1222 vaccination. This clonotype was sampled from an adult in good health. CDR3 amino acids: CASSSTEGTKFF. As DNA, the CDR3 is TGTGCCAGCAGCAGCACGGAGGGGACGAAATTCTTC.